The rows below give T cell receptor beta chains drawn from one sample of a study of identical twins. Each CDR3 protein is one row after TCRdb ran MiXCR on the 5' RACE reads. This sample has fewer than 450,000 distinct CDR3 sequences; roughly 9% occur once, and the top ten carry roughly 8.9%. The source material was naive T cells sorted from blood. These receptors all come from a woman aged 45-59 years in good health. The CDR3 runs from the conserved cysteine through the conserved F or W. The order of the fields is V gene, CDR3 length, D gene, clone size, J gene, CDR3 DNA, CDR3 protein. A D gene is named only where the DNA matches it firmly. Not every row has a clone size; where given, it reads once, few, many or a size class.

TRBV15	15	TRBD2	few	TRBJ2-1	TGTGCCACCAGCAGAGATATGGTGTTGGGGACTAGGCAGTTCTTC	CATSRDMVLGTRQFF
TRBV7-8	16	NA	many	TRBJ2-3	TGTGCCAGCAGCTTAGTCCGCGAACTCAGGGGAGATACGCAGTATTTT	CASSLVRELRGDTQYF
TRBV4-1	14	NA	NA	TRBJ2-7	TGCGCCAGCAGCCAAGTTCCTCCTTCCTACGAGCAGTACTTC	CASSQVPPSYEQYF
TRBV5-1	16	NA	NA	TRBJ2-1	TGCGCCAGCAGCTTCGGCGGGACGAGCTCCTACAATGAGCAGTTCTTC	CASSFGGTSSYNEQFF
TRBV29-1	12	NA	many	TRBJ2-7	TGCAGCGTTGAATCGGGGACCTACGAGCAGTACTTC	CSVESGTYEQYF
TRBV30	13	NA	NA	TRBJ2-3	TGTGCCTGGAGTGTATTACCCACAGATACGCAGTATTTT	CAWSVLPTDTQYF
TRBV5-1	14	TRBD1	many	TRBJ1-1	TGCGCCAGCAGCTTACAGGGGCAGAACACTGAAGCTTTCTTT	CASSLQGQNTEAFF
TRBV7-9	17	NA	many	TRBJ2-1	TGTGCCAGCAGCCCGGGGACTGGATTAGCTCCCTACAATGAGCAGTTCTTC	CASSPGTGLAPYNEQFF
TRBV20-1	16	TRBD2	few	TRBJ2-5	TGCAGTGCCGAGGAGGCTAGCGGGAGGGCCCTTAAGACCCAGTACTTC	CSAEEASGRALKTQYF
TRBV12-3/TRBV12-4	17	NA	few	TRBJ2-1	TGTGCCAGCAGTTTAGGGAATCTAGCGAGAGAGCACGATGAGCAGTTCTTC	CASSLGNLAREHDEQFF
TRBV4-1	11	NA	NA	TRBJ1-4	TGCGCCAGCAGCCAAGTACAAAAACTGTTTTTT	CASSQVQKLFF
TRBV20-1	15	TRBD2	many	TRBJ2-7	TGCAGTGCTAGAGAGTATAGCGGGAGGTTCTACGAGCAGTACTTC	CSAREYSGRFYEQYF
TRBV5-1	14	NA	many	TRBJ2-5	TGCGCCAGCAGCTCATCTGGGGAGTGGGAGACCCAGTACTTC	CASSSSGEWETQYF
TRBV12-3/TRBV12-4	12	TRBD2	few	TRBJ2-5	TGTGCCAGCAGTAGCGGGAGAGAGACCCAGTACTTC	CASSSGRETQYF
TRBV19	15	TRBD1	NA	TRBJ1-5	TGTGCCAGTAGTGAGAAGGGACAGATCTATCAGCCCCAGCATTTT	CASSEKGQIYQPQHF
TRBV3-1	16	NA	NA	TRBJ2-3	TGTGCCAGCAGCCAAGGACGGGTCCTTAGCACAGATACGCAGTATTTT	CASSQGRVLSTDTQYF
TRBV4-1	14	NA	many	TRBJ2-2	TGCGCCAGCAGCGGGGCTGGGCGCACCGGGGAGCTGTTTTTT	CASSGAGRTGELFF
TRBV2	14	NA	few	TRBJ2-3	TGTGCCAGCAGTGAAGACAGAACGGCAGATACGCAGTATTTT	CASSEDRTADTQYF
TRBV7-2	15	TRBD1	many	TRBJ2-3	TGTGCCAGCAGCTTAGGGACAGGGTATGAAGATACGCAGTATTTT	CASSLGTGYEDTQYF
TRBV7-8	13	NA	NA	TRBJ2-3	TGTGCCAGCAGCTTAACTAGGGCAGATACGCAGTATTTT	CASSLTRADTQYF
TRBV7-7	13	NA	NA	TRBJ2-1	TGTGCTAGCAGCTTAGTGGGAGCGGATGAGCAGTTCTTC	CASSLVGADEQFF
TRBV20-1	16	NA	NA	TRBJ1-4	TGCAGTGCTAGAGATCCCTTTGCCAGGGTTAATGAAAAACTGTTTTTT	CSARDPFARVNEKLFF
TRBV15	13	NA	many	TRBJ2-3	TGTGCCACCAGCAAAAGGGACTCCGATACGCAGTATTTT	CATSKRDSDTQYF
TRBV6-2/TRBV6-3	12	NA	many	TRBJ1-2	TGTGCCAGCAGGGGGGGACCTTATGGCTACACCTTC	CASRGGPYGYTF
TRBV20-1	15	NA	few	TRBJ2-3	TGCAGTGCCCTAAATATCCGAGGATACACAGATACGCAGTATTTT	CSALNIRGYTDTQYF
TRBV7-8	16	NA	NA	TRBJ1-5	TGTGCCAGCAGCCCCAGGCGGTCGGATAGCAATCAGCCCCAGCATTTT	CASSPRRSDSNQPQHF